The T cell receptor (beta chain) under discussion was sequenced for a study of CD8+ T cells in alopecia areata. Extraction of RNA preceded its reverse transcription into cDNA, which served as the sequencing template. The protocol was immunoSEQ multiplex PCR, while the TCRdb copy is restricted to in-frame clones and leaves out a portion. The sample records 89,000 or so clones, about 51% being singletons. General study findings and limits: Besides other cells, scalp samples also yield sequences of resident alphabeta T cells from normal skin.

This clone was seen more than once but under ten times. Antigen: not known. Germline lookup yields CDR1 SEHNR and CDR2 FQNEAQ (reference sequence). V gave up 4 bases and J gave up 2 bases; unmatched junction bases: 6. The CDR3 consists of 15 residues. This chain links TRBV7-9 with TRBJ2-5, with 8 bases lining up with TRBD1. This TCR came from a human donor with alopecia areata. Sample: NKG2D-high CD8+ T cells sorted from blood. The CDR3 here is CASSSERDRQETQYF. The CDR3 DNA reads TGTGCCAGCAGCTCAGAAAGGGACAGGCAAGAGACCCAGTACTTC.